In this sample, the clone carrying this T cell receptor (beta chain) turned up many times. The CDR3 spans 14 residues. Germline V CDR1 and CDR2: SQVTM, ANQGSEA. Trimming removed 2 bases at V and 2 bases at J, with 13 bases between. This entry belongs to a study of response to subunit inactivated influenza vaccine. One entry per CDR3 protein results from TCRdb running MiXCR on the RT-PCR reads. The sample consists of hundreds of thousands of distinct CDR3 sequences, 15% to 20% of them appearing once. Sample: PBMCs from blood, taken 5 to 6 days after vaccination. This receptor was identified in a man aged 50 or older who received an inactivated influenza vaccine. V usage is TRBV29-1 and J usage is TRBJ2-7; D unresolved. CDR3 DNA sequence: TGCAGCGTTGAATTTAGGGATTTTGCCTACGAGCAGTACTTC. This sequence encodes CSVEFRDFAYEQYF.